This TCR beta chain was sequenced during a study of response to subunit inactivated influenza vaccine. TCRdb redid the calling of the RT-PCR reads with MiXCR, one entry per CDR3 protein. This table has just under 550,000 distinct CDR3 sequences, under 25% appearing once. V was trimmed by 7 bases and J by 3 bases, leaving 13 bases between them. Germline V gene data show CDR1 as MGHDK and CDR2 as SYGVNS. This CDR3 region has 13 residues. These records were also assigned to another study, of T cells expressing NK-cell markers. That investigation notes: The cDNA for TCR beta came from 5'RACE template switching with UMIs.

This receptor was obtained from a man in his fifties who received an inactivated influenza vaccine. The sample consisted of CD4+ T cells sorted from PBMCs, taken 11 to 12 days after vaccination. The chain carries TRBV25-1 and TRBJ2-7; TRBD1 might be the D (5 bases). The CDR3 sequence is CASIGDSDYEQYF. DNA of the CDR3: TGTGCCAGCATCGGTGACAGTGACTACGAGCAGTACTTC.